This is a list of T cell receptor beta chains from one sample in a study of shared clonotypes between healthy human individuals. Method: immunoSEQ multiplex PCR; TCRdb's copy keeps in-frame clones and lacks some. The data show 1.5 million to 1.9 million clones, with 95% to 99% seen just once and about 0.4% held by the top ten. Specimen: naive CD4+ T cells sorted from blood. These receptors came from a man younger than 40 in good health. CDR3s include the opening cysteine and the closing phenylalanine or tryptophan. The D gene is left open where the match is weak.

CDR3 | J | V | D
CASSSSTGGSYGYTF | TRBJ1-2 | TRBV19 | TRBD1
CASSYAGTDTEAFF | TRBJ1-1 | TRBV6-5 | -
CASSSGRQVATEAFF | TRBJ1-1 | TRBV19 | -
CASSFRGDSNQPQHF | TRBJ1-5 | TRBV27 | -
CASSLGTGGHYF | TRBJ2-4 | TRBV28 | TRBD1
CASSVGTTQETQYF | TRBJ2-5 | TRBV9 | -
CASSTGLATETQYF | TRBJ2-5 | TRBV9 | TRBD2
CASSPLAGLPTNEKLFF | TRBJ1-4 | TRBV18 | -
CAGSTLTVSDNNEQFF | TRBJ2-1 | TRBV18 | -
CASSPLRTSLGYEQYF | TRBJ2-7 | TRBV5-4 | TRBD2
CASSWGHVTGTPSDTQYF | TRBJ2-3 | TRBV7-3 | -
CASSPRGLDNEQFF | TRBJ2-1 | TRBV9 | TRBD2
CASTKMGDYGYTF | TRBJ1-2 | TRBV9 | -
CASSLLAGANTGELFF | TRBJ2-2 | TRBV7-7 | TRBD2
CASSLAPRGRGSGANVLTF | TRBJ2-6 | TRBV5-1 | -
CASSPLAGVNTGELFF | TRBJ2-2 | TRBV18 | TRBD2
CASSLGTGQVAGGANVLTF | TRBJ2-6 | TRBV7-2 | TRBD1
CASSAIGLAGGNTGELFF | TRBJ2-2 | TRBV6-1 | TRBD2
CASDPSRGWGTGGEQYF | TRBJ2-7 | TRBV2 | -
CASSEGAQRVEQYF | TRBJ2-7 | TRBV9 | -
CASSLGTSGSTDTQYF | TRBJ2-3 | TRBV7-9 | TRBD2
CASAGRSQSYGYTF | TRBJ1-2 | TRBV7-9 | -
CASLGVGSYNEQFF | TRBJ2-1 | TRBV28 | -
CALSWRPGPEQYF | TRBJ2-7 | TRBV10-3 | -
CASSLVSGVTNEKLFF | TRBJ1-4 | TRBV5-1 | -
CASSPSTSGRGLGMLEQFF | TRBJ2-1 | TRBV18 | TRBD2
CAWSSGFGYTF | TRBJ1-2 | TRBV30 | -
CASSLGGKKFEQYF | TRBJ2-7 | TRBV28 | -
CASSPGTLNTEAFF | TRBJ1-1 | TRBV11-2 | -
CSVGTLFTDTQYF | TRBJ2-3 | TRBV29-1 | -
CASSFGTSGSRGYEQYF | TRBJ2-7 | TRBV5-1 | TRBD2
CASSLQGSPPYEQYF | TRBJ2-7 | TRBV5-4 | -
CASSADRGGGGYTF | TRBJ1-2 | TRBV9 | TRBD1
CSVLREKLFF | TRBJ1-4 | TRBV29-1 | -
CASSERQGSGNTIYF | TRBJ1-3 | TRBV9 | TRBD1
CASSLKPNTEAFF | TRBJ1-1 | TRBV5-1 | -
CASSSGTEATNEKLFF | TRBJ1-4 | TRBV2 | TRBD1
CASSLRGNTEAFF | TRBJ1-1 | TRBV7-6 | -
CASSANPIETQYF | TRBJ2-5 | TRBV7-9 | -
CASSLRSGSSGFHYEQYF | TRBJ2-7 | TRBV7-6 | TRBD2
CASSQEEGVTYEQYF | TRBJ2-7 | TRBV4-1 | -
CASSFGLYSYEQYF | TRBJ2-7 | TRBV5-5 | -